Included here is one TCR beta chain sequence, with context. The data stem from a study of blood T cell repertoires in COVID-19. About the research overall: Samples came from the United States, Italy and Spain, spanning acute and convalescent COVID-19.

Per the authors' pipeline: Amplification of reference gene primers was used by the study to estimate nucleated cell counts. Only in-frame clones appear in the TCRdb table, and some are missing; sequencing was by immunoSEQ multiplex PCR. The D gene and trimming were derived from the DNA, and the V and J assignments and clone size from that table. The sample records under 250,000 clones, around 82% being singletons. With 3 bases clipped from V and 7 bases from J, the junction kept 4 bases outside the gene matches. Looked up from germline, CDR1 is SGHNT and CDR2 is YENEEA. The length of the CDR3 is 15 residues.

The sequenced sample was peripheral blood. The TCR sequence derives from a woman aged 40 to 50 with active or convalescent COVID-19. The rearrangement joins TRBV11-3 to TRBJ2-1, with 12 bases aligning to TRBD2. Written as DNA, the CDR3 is TGTGCCAGCAGCTTGGGAGGGACTAGCGGGAATGAGCAGTTCTTC. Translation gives CASSLGGTSGNEQFF.